A selection of T cell receptor beta chains follows, all from one sample in a study of OX40 agonist ivuxolimab in advanced cancers. The repertoire was sequenced with immunoSEQ multiplex PCR; TCRdb's copy has only in-frame clones and lacks some. The sample includes under 90,000 clones, roughly nine tenths of them seen just once. The starting material was CD4+ or CD8+ T cells sorted from blood, obtained in a trial of the OX40 agonist ivuxolimab. All receptors derive from an adult with an advanced solid tumor such as melanoma, head and neck, liver or kidney cancer. Each CDR3 is given with its conserved first and last residue.

TRBV30	TRBJ1-3	CACPIGGSGNTIYF
TRBV6-1	TRBJ1-2	CASSYTSNYGYTF
TRBV19	TRBJ1-1	CASSKGTQNTEAFF
TRBV7-2	TRBJ1-2	CASSPARGYGYTF
TRBV5-6	TRBJ2-7	CASSLESGAYEQYF
TRBV5-1	TRBJ1-1	CASSLEAHSEAFF
TRBV7-2	TRBJ2-1	CASSLSGIGEQFF
TRBV11-2	TRBJ1-5	CASSLDTGRNQPQHF
TRBV6-6	TRBJ1-3	CASSYPTGVVGNTIYF
TRBV6-6	TRBJ2-1	CASSYSQGHNEQFF
TRBV6-5	TRBJ2-7	CASSKTGTGYEQYF
TRBV30	TRBJ2-7	CAWGRDNYEQYF
TRBV27	TRBJ2-5	CASSPTAYQETQYF
TRBV30	TRBJ2-1	CAWSGVRNEQFF
TRBV27	TRBJ1-6	CASSLRGFYSPLHF
TRBV20-1	TRBJ2-1	CSFPSANEQFF
TRBV9	TRBJ1-3	CASSVGSWGVAGNTIYF
TRBV7-6	TRBJ2-2	CASSLIQSSGELFF
TRBV2	TRBJ2-5	CASSVDRGLETQYF
TRBV10-2	TRBJ2-7	CASSDLGMGGNVNYEQYF
TRBV19	TRBJ2-7	CASTPTGTGTYEQYF
TRBV27	TRBJ2-7	CASTGGDSYEQYF
TRBV5-1	TRBJ2-1	CASSLPGQASQFF
TRBV30	TRBJ2-7	CAWKLAGGYEQYF
TRBV7-7	TRBJ2-2	CASTPGAGNTGELFF
TRBV19	TRBJ2-2	CASSMLSPLSGELFF
TRBV5-1	TRBJ2-1	CASSLSGPNNEQFF
TRBV18	TRBJ2-7	CASSRNTRLAGAYEQYF
TRBV7-9	TRBJ1-2	CASSSPGQGSYGYTF
TRBV5-1	TRBJ2-1	CASSLGLGGDNEQFF
TRBV28	TRBJ2-3	CASSLPGRESDTQYF
TRBV10-3	TRBJ2-7	CAISEGQVRYEQYF
TRBV19	TRBJ1-6	CASSVQGATLNSPLHF
TRBV4-1	TRBJ2-7	CASSQAQSSYEQYF
TRBV5-1	TRBJ2-7	CASSLTGHQYEQYF
TRBV7-2	TRBJ1-2	CASSLGQGGYTF
TRBV6-1	TRBJ1-5	CASRGQGGQPQHF
TRBV6-5	TRBJ2-2	CASSRLAGGYGELFF
TRBV25-1	TRBJ1-1	CASSTGGARDTEAFF
TRBV5-1	TRBJ2-7	CASSLLPGTSYEQYF